Below, 5 T cell receptor beta chains from the same sample are listed, as sequenced in a study of response to subunit inactivated influenza vaccine (dated by TCRdb to 2016 to 2019). Libraries were built with RT-PCR. Sequencer: Illumina HiSeq 2500. TCRdb ran its own pipeline on the public reads, namely fastp trimming at Q25 and MiXCR clone calling, and kept in-frame beta chains. A single entry per CDR3 protein holds the most common genes and DNA from its merged rows. The sample yields 750,000 to 850,000 distinct CDR3 sequences; roughly 20% were counted once. Roughly 10% of the sample is held by the ten biggest clonotypes. The sample here was PBMCs from blood, taken less than 6 days after vaccination. The receptors originated from a man aged 50 to 60 who received an inactivated influenza vaccine. Donor details come from another sample of the same person, matched by shared clones.

This chain links TRBV4-2 with TRBJ2-5; 9 bases fit TRBD1. Losses at the gene ends were 4 bases for V and 0 bases for J; bases not matched to a gene: 6. The CDR3 totals 16 residues. Germline assignment: CDR1 LGHNA and CDR2 YNFKEQ. The CDR3, as DNA: TGTGCCAGCAGCCCGGGACAGGGCCAGCACCAAGAGACCCAGTACTTC. This translates into CASSPGQGQHQETQYF.

This clonotype was seen only a few times. V and J are TRBV12-3 or TRBV12-4 and TRBJ2-3; TRBD1 might be the D (6 bases). This CDR3 spans 14 amino acids. The V end was cut by 3 bases, the J end by 3 bases, with 10 bases between. CDR3 amino acids: CASSFEGVTDTQYF. The CDR3 DNA sequence: TGTGCCAGCAGTTTTGAGGGGGTTACAGATACGCAGTATTTT.

This clonotype was observed a handful of times. The CDR3 bases are TGTGCCAGCAGCTGGTCGGGAGGACCAGCGGATACGCAGTATTTT. It is translated as CASSWSGGPADTQYF. The rearrangement joins TRBV7-2 to TRBJ2-3; 7 bases match TRBD2. This CDR3 region has 15 residues. The germline CDR1 and CDR2 sequences are SGHTA and FQGNSA. The ends lost 4 bases at V and 6 bases at J; junction bases unmatched: 10.

This chain uses TRBV9 with TRBJ2-3; 8 nucleotides line up with TRBD2. The V gene end was trimmed by 2 bases and the J gene end by 4 bases; junction bases not matched to a gene: 15. The CDR3 totals 18 residues. CDR1 SGDLS and CDR2 YYNGEE come from the germline V gene. CDR3 protein: CASSVLASGRGVADTQYF. The CDR3 DNA reads TGTGCCAGCAGCGTTTTGGCCAGCGGGAGAGGTGTAGCAGATACGCAGTATTTT.

This clonotype was recorded many times. The CDR3 is CASSSQGEAYNEQFF. CDR3 coding DNA: TGCGCCAGCAGCAGTCAGGGGGAAGCCTACAATGAGCAGTTCTTC. The rearrangement joins TRBV4-1 to TRBJ2-1; 7 bases align to TRBD1. V was pared by 5 bases and J by 2 bases, with 6 bases of the junction left unmatched. The CDR3 runs to 15 residues. CDR1 and CDR2 (germline): MGHRA, YSYEKL.